This T cell receptor beta chain originates from a study of blood T cell repertoires in COVID-19. Recovered status in Cohort 3 required two negative PCRs, clearance, or symptom resolution. The germline CDR1 and CDR2 sequences are KGHSH and LQKENI. The CDR3 runs to 14 residues. V was cut by 3 bases and J by 1 base, with 9 bases left in between. The protocol was immunoSEQ multiplex PCR, while the TCRdb copy is restricted to in-frame clones and leaves out a portion. The sample holds around 150,000 clones, approximately 80% seen once. The sequence came from a woman aged 55 to 70 who had recovered from COVID-19. The V and J genes are TRBV18 and TRBJ1-1; no definite D call. The material sequenced was PBMCs or T cells enriched from blood (not recorded which). This chain's CDR3 is CASSPVTQNTEAFF. The DNA for the CDR3 is TGTGCCAGCTCACCGGTGACACAGAACACTGAAGCTTTCTTT.